The clone carrying this T cell receptor beta chain was seen just once. Its antigen is not identified. The repertoire was sequenced with immunoSEQ multiplex PCR; TCRdb's copy has only in-frame clones and lacks some. The table shows nearly 110,000 clones, with 80% to 95% occurring only once. The entry originates in a study of T cell responses to AZD1222 COVID-19 vaccine. Findings and limits, study-wide: At baseline, just six or seven AZD1222 recipients tested seropositive.

Sequenced material: peripheral blood, taken 28 days after the second AZD1222 dose. This TCR derives from an adult who received the AZD1222 COVID-19 vaccine.

CDR3: CASSFLESLREPVSGEQFF. The CDR3, as DNA: TGTGCCAGCAGCTTCCTGGAGAGCCTCCGGGAACCCGTCAGCGGTGAGCAGTTCTTC. The J gene is TRBJ2-1, the V gene TRBV7-8, with D tentatively TRBD2 (5 bases). With 3 bases removed from V and 9 bases from J, the gap between germline ends came to 30 bases. This CDR3 is 19 amino acids long. The germline gives CDR1 SGHVS, CDR2 FQNEAQ. Combining the CDR3 with reference TRBV7-8 and TRBJ2-1 gives the whole variable domain GAGVSQSPRYKVAKRGQDVALRCDPISGHVSLFWYQQALGQGPEFLTYFQNEAQLDKSGLPSDRFFAERPEGSVSTLKIQRTQQEDSAVYLCASSFLESLREPVSGEQFFGPGTRLTVL.